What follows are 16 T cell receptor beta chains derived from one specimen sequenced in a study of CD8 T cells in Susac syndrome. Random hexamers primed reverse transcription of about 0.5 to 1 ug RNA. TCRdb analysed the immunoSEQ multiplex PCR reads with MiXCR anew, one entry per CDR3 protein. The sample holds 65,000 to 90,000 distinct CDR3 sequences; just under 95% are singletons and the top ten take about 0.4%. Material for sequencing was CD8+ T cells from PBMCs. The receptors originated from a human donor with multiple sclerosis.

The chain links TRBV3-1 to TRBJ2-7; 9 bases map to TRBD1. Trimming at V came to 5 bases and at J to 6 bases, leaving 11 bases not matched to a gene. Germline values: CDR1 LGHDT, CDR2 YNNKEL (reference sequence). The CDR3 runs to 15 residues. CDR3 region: CASSYTMDRGPEQYF. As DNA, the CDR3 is TGTGCCAGCAGCTATACCATGGACAGGGGACCCGAGCAGTACTTC.

This CDR3 reads CASSYRGTEAFF. The DNA for the CDR3 is TGTGCCAGCAGTTATAGGGGGACTGAAGCTTTCTTT. This chain joins TRBV27 and TRBJ1-1, with D tentatively TRBD1 (6 bases). Trimming removed 4 bases from V and 5 bases from J, with 8 bases in between. The CDR3 spans 12 residues. CDR1 and CDR2 from the germline V gene are MNHEY and SMNVEV (reference sequence).

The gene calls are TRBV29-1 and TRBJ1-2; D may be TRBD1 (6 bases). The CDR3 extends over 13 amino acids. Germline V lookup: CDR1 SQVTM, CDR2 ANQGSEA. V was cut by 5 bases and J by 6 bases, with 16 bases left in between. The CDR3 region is CSVRGGLSNGYTF. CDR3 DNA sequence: TGCAGCGTTAGGGGGGGTCTGAGCAATGGCTACACCTTC.

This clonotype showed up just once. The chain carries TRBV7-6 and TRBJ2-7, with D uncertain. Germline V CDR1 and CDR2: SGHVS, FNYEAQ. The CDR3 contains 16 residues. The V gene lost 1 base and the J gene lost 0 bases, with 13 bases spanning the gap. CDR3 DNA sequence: TGTGCCAGCAGCTTAGAGGGTTCCCTAACCTCCTACGAGCAGTACTTC. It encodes CASSLEGSLTSYEQYF.

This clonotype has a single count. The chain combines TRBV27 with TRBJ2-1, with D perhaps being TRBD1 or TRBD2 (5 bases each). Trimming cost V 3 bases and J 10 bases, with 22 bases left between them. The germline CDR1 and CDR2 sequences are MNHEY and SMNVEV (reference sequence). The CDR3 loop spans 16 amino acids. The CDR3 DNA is TGTGCCAGCAGTTTCCTTGCGGCGAGGGGCATGAGAGAGCAGTTCTTC. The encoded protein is CASSFLAARGMREQFF.

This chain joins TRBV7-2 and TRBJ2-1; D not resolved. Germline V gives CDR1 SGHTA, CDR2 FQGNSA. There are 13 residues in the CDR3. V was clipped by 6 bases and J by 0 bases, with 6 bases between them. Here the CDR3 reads CASSQGSYNEQFF. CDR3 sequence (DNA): TGTGCCAGCAGTCAAGGCTCCTACAATGAGCAGTTCTTC.

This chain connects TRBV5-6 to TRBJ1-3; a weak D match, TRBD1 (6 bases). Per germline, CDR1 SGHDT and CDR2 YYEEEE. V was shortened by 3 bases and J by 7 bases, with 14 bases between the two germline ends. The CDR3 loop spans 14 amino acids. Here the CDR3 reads CASSYEQGGNTIYF. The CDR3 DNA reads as TGTGCCAGCAGCTATGAACAGGGTGGGAACACCATATATTTT.

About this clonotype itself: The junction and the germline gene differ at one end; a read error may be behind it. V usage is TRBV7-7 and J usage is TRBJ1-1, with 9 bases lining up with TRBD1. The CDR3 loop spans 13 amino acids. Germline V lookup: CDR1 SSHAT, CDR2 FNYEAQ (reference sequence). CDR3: CASSPRQGAEAFF. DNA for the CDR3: TGTGCTAGCAGCCCAAGACAGGGGGCTGAAGCTTTCTTT.

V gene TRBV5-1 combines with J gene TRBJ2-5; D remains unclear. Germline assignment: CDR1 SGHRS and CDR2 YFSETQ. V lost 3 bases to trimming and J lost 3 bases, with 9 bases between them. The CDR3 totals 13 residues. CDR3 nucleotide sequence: TGCGCCAGCAGCTCCCCTCGAGAAGAGACCCAGTACTTC. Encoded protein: CASSSPREETQYF.

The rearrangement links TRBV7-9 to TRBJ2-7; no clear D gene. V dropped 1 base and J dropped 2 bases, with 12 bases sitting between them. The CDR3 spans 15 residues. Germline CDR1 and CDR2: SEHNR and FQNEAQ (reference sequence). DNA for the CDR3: TGTGCCAGCAGCTTAGGTACGCAGGAGCCCTACGAGCAGTACTTC. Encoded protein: CASSLGTQEPYEQYF.

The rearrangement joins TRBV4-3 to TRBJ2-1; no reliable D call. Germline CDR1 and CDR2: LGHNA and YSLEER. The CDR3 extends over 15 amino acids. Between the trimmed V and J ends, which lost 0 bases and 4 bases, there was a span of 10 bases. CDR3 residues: CASSQDPGSYNEQFF. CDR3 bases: TGCGCCAGCAGCCAAGATCCCGGGTCGTACAATGAGCAGTTCTTC.

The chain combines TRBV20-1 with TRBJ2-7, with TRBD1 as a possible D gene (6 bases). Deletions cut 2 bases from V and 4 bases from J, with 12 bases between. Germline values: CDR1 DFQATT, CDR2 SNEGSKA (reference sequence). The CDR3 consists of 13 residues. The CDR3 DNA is TGCAGTGCTAGACCTTTACAGGGTTACGAGCAGTACTTC. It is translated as CSARPLQGYEQYF.

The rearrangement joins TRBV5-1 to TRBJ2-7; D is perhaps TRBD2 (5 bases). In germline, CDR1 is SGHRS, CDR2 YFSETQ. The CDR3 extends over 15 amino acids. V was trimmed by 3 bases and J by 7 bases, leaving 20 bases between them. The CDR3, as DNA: TGCGCCAGCAGCTCCGTCCGGACCGAATGGAGGGAGCAGTACTTC. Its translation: CASSSVRTEWREQYF.

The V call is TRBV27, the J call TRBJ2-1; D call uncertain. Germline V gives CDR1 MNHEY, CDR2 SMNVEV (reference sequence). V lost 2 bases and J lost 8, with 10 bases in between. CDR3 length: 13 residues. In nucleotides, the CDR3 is TGTGCCAGCAGTTTAACGCACTCCCATGAGCAGTTCTTC. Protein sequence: CASSLTHSHEQFF.

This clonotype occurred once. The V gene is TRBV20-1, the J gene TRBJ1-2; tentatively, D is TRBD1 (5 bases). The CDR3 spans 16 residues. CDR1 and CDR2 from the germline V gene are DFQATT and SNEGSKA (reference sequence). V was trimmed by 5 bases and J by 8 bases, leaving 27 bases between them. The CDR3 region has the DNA TGCAGTGCTCTAGGAAGGGACTTTCAAGGCGAGGGCGGCTACACCTTC. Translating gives CSALGRDFQGEGGYTF.

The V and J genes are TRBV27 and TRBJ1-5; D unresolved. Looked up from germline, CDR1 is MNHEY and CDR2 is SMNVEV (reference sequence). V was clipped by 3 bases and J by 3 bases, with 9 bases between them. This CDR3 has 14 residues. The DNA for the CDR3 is TGTGCCAGCAGTTTTCGTGGGAACAATCAGCCCCAGCATTTT. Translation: CASSFRGNNQPQHF.